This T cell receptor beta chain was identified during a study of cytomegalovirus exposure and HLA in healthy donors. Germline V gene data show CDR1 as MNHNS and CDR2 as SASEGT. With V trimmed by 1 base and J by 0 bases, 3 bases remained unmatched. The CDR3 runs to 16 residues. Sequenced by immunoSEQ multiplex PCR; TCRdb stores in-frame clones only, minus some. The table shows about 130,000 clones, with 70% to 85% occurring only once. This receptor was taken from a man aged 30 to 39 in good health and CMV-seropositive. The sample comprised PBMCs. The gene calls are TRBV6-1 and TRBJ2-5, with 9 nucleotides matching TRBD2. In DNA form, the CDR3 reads TGTGCCAGCAGTGAAGAAGGACTAGCGTACCAAGAGACCCAGTACTTC. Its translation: CASSEEGLAYQETQYF.